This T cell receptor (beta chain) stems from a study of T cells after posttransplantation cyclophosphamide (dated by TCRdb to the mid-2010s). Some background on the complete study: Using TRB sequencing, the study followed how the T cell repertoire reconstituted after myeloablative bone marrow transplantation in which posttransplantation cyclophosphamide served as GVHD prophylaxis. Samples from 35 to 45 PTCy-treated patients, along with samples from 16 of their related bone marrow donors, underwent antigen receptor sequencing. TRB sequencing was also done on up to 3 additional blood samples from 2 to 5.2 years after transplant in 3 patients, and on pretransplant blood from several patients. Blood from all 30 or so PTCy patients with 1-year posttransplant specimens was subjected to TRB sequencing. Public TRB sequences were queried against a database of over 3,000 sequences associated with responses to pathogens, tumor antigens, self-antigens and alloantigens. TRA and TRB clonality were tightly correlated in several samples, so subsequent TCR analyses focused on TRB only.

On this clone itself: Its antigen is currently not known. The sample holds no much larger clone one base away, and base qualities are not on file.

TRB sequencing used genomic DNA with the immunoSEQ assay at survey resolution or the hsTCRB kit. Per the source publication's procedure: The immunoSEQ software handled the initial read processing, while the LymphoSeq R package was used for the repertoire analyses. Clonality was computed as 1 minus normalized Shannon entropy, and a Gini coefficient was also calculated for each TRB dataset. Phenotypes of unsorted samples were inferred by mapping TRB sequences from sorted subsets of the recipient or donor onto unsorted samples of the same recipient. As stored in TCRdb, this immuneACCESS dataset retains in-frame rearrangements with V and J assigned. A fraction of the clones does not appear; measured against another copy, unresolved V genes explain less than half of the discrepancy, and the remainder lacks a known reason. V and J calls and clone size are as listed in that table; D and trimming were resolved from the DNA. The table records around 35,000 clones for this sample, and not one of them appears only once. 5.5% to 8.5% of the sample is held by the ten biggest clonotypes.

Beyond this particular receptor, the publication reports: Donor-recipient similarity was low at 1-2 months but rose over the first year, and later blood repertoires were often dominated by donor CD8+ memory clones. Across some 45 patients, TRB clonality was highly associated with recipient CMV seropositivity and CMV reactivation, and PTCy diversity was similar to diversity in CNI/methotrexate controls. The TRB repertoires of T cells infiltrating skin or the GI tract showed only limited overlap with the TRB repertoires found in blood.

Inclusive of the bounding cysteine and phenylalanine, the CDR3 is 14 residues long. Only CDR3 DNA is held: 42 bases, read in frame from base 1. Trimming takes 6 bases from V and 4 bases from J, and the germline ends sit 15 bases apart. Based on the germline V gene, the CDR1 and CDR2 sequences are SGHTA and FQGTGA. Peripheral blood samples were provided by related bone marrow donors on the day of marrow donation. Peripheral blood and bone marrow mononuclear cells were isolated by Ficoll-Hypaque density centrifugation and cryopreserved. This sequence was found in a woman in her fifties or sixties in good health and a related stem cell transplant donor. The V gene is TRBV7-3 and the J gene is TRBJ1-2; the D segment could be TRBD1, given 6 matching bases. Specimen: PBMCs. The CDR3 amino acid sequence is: CASREEQGSYGYTF. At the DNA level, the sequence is TGTGCCAGCAGGGAAGAACAGGGAAGCTATGGCTACACCTTC.